These 7 T cell receptor beta chains originate from one sample sequenced in a study of cytomegalovirus exposure and HLA in healthy donors. Assay used: immunoSEQ multiplex PCR; TCRdb lists only in-frame clones, some missing. The sample records about 110,000 clones, 85% to 90% being singletons. Input material: PBMCs. The source of these receptors is a woman between 25 and 40 years old in good health and CMV-seropositive.

The chain couples TRBV11-2 to TRBJ2-7, with TRBD1 matching 8 bases. The CDR3 runs to 13 residues. V lost 5 bases, J lost 7 bases, and 7 bases stayed unmatched. Germline CDR1 SGHAT, CDR2 FQNNGV. CDR3 DNA sequence: TGTGCCAGCAGCCCTACAGGGGGAGGTGAGCAGTACTTC. Amino acids: CASSPTGGGEQYF.

The CDR3 sequence is CASSLVSDRPPGTQYF. The CDR3 nucleotides are TGTGCCAGCAGTTTGGTCTCCGACAGGCCACCGGGGACCCAGTACTTC. The V call is TRBV28, the J call TRBJ2-5; a weak D match, TRBD1 (6 bases). This CDR3 contains 16 residues. Per germline, CDR1 MDHEN and CDR2 SYDVKM. V was pared by 3 bases and J by 7 bases, with 21 bases between.

The chain couples TRBV2 to TRBJ2-6; no clear D gene. The length of the CDR3 is 14 residues. Germline values: CDR1 SNHLY, CDR2 FYNNEI. Trimming removed 3 bases at V and 1 base at J, with 4 bases between. This CDR3 is CASSEESGANVLTF. For the CDR3, the DNA is TGTGCCAGCAGTGAGGAGTCTGGGGCCAACGTCCTGACTTTC.

This chain joins TRBV28 and TRBJ2-7, with TRBD1 matching 9 bases. The CDR3 length is 13 residues. V was clipped by 4 bases and J by 3 bases; unmatched bases: 1. Germline V gene data show CDR1 as MDHEN and CDR2 as SYDVKM. DNA of the CDR3: TGTGCCAGCAGTTCGGGACAGGGCTACGAGCAGTACTTC. This gives the protein CASSSGQGYEQYF.

This clone came up once. The CDR3 reads CASSQWAYNEQFF. CDR3 in DNA: TGTGCCAGCAGCCAATGGGCGTACAATGAGCAGTTCTTC. The chain links TRBV4-2 to TRBJ2-1; no definite D call. V lost 2 bases and J 4 bases, leaving 6 bases between the germline ends. The length of the CDR3 is 13 residues. Germline-derived CDR1 and CDR2 are LGHNA and YNFKEQ.

The chain couples TRBV30 to TRBJ1-6, with D maybe TRBD1 (6 bases). CDR1 is GTSNPN and CDR2 is SVGIG in the germline V gene (reference sequence). Trimming took off 0 bases at V and 10 bases at J, with 13 bases between the two ends. CDR3 length: 14 amino acids. This CDR3 is CAWSVNRVRSPLHF. CDR3 in DNA: TGTGCCTGGAGTGTAAACAGGGTTAGATCACCCCTCCACTTT. The entire variable domain, with the rest obtained from reference TRBV30 and TRBJ1-6, is as follows: SQTIHQWPATLVQPVGSPLSLECTVEGTSNPNLYWYRQAAGRGLQLLFYSVGIGQISSEVPQNLSASRPQDRQFILSSKKLLLSDSGFYLCAWSVNRVRSPLHFGNGTRLTVT.

The V and J genes are TRBV6-5 and TRBJ2-5, with D perhaps TRBD1 (5 bases). Germline assignment: CDR1 MNHEY and CDR2 SVGAGI. Deletions cut 6 bases from V and 1 base from J, with 9 bases between. The length of the CDR3 is 13 residues. CDR3 DNA sequence: TGTGCCAGCAGAGGGGCCCTCCAAGAGACCCAGTACTTC. This sequence encodes CASRGALQETQYF.